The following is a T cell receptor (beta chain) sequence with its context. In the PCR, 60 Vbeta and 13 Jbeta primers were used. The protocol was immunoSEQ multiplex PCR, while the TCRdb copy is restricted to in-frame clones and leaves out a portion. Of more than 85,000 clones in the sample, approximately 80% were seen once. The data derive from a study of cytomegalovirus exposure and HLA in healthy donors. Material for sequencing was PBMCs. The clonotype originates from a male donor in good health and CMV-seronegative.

The CDR3 region has the DNA TGTGCCAGTAGCAGTCCGGGAACAAGGGCAGATACGCAGTATTTT. It translates to CASSSPGTRADTQYF. The chain has TRBV19 and TRBJ2-3; TRBD2 is a possible D gene (5 bases). Germline CDR1 reads LNHDA; CDR2 reads SQIVND (reference sequence). With 6 bases removed from V and 4 bases from J, the gap between germline ends came to 17 bases. The CDR3 totals 15 residues.